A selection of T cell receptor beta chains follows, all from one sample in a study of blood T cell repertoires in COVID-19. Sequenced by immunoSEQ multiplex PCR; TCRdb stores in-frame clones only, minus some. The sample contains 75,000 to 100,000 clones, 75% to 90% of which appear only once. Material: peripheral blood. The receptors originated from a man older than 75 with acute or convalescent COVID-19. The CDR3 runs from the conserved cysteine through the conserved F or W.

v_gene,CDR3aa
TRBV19,CASSMRDGPSTDTQYF
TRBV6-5,CASRRSGQGNSPLHF
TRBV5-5,CASSLLGAQETQYF
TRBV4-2,CASSQPGTGNEQFF
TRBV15,CATSRGAGKEETQYF
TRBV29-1,CSVAWTGSEQYF
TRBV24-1,CATRQGYEQFF
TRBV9,CASSTRTSGSYTQYF
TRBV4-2,CASSQDLVAAAKNIQYF
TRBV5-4,CASSLAGALSYEQYF
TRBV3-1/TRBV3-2,CASSQVGWSGANVLTF
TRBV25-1,CASSGTLGRAFF
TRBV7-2,CASSPQIGTDTQYF
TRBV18,CASSPPAGTSGANVLTF
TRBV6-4,CASSDEGLADYNEQFF
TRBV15,CATSRVAGAGQPQHF
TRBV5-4,CASSLGQGLGEQYF
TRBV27,CASSLRRGRVNSPLHF
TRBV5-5,CASSLGPARANSPLHF
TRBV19,CASSTLTGRENNEQFF
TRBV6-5,CASSQGPNYEQYF
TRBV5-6,CASLRGHHTDTQYF
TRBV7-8,CASSLSSTGAYSYEQYF
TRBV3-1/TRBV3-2,CASSQGTSGSEQYF
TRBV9,CASGRGPGQGLDTQYF
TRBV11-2,CASSLRTGGTEKLFF
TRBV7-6,CASSLYSGLAGPSSYNEQFF
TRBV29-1,CSVDRVTEAFF
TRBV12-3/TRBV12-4,CASISGSGPEQFF
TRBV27,CASSLSNVRGNYGYTF
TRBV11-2,CASSLGASGNEQFF
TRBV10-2,CASSERGSEAFF
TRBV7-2,CASSLGVSGIIGNEQFF
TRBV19,CASSLGTSGRGDNEQFF
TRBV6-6,CASSYEQGWETQYF
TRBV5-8,CASSLELYGYTF
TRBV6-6,CASSYSQGGYEQYF
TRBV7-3,CASSPIGGGETQYF
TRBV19,CASSTTGSTGANVLTF
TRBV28,CASSFGGAQETQYF
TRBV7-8,CASSLAPLAASYEQYF